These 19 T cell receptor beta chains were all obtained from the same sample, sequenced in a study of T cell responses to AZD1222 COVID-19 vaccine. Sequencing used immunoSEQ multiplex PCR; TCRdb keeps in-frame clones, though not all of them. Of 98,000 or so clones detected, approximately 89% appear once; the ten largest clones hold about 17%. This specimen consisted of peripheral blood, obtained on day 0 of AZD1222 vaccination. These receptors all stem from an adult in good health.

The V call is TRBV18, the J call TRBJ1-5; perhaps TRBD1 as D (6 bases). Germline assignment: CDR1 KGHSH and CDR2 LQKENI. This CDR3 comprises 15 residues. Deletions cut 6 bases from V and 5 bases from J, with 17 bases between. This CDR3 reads CASSLGQTIYQPQHF. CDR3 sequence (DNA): TGTGCCAGCTCTCTCGGACAGACGATTTATCAGCCCCAGCATTTT.

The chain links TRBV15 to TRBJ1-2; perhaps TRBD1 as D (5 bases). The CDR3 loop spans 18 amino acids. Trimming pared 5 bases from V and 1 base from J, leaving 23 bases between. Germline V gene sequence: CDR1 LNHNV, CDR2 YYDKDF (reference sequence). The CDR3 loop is CATSPRTLDRTYNYGYTF. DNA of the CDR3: TGTGCCACCAGCCCCCGAACCCTTGACAGAACTTATAACTATGGCTACACCTTC.

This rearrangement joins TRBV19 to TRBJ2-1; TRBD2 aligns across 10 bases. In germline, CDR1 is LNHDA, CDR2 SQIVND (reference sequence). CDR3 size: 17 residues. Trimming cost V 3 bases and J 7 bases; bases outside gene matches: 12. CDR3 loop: CASSMTAAGGPLNEQFF. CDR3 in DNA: TGTGCCAGTAGTATGACGGCAGCGGGGGGGCCTTTGAATGAGCAGTTCTTC.

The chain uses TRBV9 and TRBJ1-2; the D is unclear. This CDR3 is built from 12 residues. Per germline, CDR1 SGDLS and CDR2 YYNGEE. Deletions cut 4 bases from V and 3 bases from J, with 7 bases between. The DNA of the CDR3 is TGTGCCAGCAGCCCAAGTGACTATGGCTACACCTTC. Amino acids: CASSPSDYGYTF.

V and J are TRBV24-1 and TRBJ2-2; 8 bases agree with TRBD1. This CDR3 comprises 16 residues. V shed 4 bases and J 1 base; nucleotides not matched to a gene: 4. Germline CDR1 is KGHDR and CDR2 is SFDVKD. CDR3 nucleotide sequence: TGTGCCACCAGTGACGCGGGGACAGGGAACACCGGGGAGCTGTTTTTT. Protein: CATSDAGTGNTGELFF.

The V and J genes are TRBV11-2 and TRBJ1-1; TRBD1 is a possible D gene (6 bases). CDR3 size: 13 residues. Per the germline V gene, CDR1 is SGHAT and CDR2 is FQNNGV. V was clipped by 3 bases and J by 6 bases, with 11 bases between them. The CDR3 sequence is CASSLMGAAEAFF. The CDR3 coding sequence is TGTGCCAGCAGCTTGATGGGGGCGGCTGAAGCTTTCTTT.

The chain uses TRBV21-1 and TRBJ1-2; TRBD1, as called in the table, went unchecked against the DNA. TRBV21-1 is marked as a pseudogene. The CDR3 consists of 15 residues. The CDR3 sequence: CASSPRTGGISGYTF. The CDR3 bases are TGTGCCAGCAGTCCAAGGACAGGGGGAATTTCTGGCTACACCTTC.

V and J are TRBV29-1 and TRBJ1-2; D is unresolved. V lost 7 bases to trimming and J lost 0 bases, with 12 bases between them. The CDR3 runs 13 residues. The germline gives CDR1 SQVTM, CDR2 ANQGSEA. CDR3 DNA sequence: TGCAGCGCAGCCCGGGATTCTAACTATGGCTACACCTTC. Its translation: CSAARDSNYGYTF.

The DNA of the CDR3 is TGTGCCAGCAGTCGACTAGTGGGGTTGTACGAGCAGTACTTC. It specifies CASSRLVGLYEQYF. V and J are TRBV6-5 and TRBJ2-7, with D tentatively TRBD2 (6 bases). Germline V gene data show CDR1 as MNHEY and CDR2 as SVGAGI. Trimming stripped 5 bases from V and 4 bases from J, with 15 bases between. The CDR3 totals 14 residues.

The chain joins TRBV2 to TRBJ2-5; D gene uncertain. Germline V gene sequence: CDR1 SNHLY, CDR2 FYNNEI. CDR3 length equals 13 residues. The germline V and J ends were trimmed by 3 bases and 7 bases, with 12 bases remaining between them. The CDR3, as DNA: TGTGCCAGCAGTGATGAGCGAATGGGGACCCAGTACTTC. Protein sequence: CASSDERMGTQYF.

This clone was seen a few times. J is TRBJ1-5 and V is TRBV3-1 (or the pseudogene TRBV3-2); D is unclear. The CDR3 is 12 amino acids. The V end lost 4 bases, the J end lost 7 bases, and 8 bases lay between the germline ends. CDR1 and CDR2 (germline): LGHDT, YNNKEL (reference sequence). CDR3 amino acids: CASSLLDQPQHF. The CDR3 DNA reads TGTGCCAGCAGCCTCTTGGACCAGCCCCAGCATTTT.

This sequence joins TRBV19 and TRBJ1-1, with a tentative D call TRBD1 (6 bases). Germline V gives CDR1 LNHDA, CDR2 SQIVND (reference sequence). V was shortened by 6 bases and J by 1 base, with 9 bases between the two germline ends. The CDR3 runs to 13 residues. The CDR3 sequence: CASRRGWNTEAFF. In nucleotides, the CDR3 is TGTGCCAGTAGGAGGGGGTGGAACACTGAAGCTTTCTTT. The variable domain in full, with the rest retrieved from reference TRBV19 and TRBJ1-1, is DGGITQSPKYLFRKEGQNVTLSCEQNLNHDAMYWYRQDPGQGLRLIYYSQIVNDFQKGDIAEGYSVSREKKESFPLTVTSAQKNPTAFYLCASRRGWNTEAFFGQGTRLTVV.

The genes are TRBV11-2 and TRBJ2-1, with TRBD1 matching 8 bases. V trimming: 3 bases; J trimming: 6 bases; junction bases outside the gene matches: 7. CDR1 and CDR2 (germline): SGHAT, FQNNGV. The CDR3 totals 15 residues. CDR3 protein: CASSFRPTGGNEQFF. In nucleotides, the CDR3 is TGTGCCAGCAGCTTTAGACCAACAGGGGGCAATGAGCAGTTCTTC. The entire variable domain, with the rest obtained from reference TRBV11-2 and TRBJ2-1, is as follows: EAGVAQSPRYKIIEKRQSVAFWCNPISGHATLYWYQQILGQGPKLLIQFQNNGVVDDSQLPKDRFSAERLKGVDSTLKIQPAKLEDSAVYLCASSFRPTGGNEQFFGPGTRLTVL.

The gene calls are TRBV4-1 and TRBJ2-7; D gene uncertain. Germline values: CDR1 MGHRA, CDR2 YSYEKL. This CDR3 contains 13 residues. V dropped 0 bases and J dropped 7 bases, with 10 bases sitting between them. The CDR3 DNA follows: TGCGCCAGCAGCCAAGATGGCAATCGAGAGCAGTACTTC. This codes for CASSQDGNREQYF.

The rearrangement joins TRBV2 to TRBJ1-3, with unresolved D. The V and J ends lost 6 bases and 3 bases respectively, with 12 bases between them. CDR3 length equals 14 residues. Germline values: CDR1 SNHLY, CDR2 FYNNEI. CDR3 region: CASRGGRGGNTIYF. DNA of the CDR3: TGTGCCAGCAGGGGAGGGAGAGGTGGAAACACCATATATTTT.

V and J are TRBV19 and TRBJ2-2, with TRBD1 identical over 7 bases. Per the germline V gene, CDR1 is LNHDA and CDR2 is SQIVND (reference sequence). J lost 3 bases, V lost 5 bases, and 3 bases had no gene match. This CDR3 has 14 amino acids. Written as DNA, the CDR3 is TGTGCCAGTAGTGACAGGGTCCACACCGGGGAGCTGTTTTTT. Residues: CASSDRVHTGELFF.

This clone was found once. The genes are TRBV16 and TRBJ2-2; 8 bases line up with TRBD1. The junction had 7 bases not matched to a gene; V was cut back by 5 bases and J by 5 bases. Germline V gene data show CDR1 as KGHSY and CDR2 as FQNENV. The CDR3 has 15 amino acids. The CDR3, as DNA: TGTGCCAGCAGCACACAGGGGGACTTTACCGGGGAGCTGTTTTTT. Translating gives CASSTQGDFTGELFF.

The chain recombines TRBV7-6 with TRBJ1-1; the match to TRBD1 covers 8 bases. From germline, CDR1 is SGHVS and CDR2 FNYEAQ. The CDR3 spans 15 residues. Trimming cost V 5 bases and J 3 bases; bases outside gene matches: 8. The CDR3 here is CASSTTGGSYTEAFF. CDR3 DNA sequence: TGTGCCAGCAGCACCACAGGGGGATCGTACACTGAAGCTTTCTTT.

CDR3 in DNA: TGTGCCAGCAGCTTAGCGGCCGGGACAGGGTCGGTTTGGACTGAAGCTTTCTTT. Protein: CASSLAAGTGSVWTEAFF. This chain uses TRBV7-6 with TRBJ1-1; 9 positions agree with TRBD1. The CDR3 totals 18 residues. V lost 0 bases to trimming and J lost 5 bases; unmatched junction nucleotides: 13. Germline V lookup: CDR1 SGHVS, CDR2 FNYEAQ.